This T cell receptor beta chain derives from a study of siplizumab effects on memory and regulatory T cells. Findings of the study overall: Roughly 75-97% of dividing CD4+ or CD8+ clones were without an attributable naive or memory phenotype. Just a small share of alloreactive clones was traced back to unstimulated subsets. Proliferating siplizumab-culture Tregs lacked confirmation of suppressive function.

Produced via immunoSEQ multiplex PCR; TCRdb's table is partial and in-frame only. The table has about 120,000 clones, around 94% seen once. The CDR3 is 15 residues long. V trimming: 4 bases; J trimming: 3 bases; junction bases outside the gene matches: 6. The germline gives CDR1 LNHDA, CDR2 SQIVND (reference sequence). As to this clone: Its antigen remains unidentified.

This chain connects TRBV19 to TRBJ2-7, with 10 bases lining up with TRBD2. The receptor comes from a human donor in good health. The specimen was non-Treg CD4+ T cells sorted from blood. CDR3 nucleotides: TGTGCCAGTAGTACACCTAGCGGGAGTAGCTACGAGCAGTACTTC. Its protein is CASSTPSGSSYEQYF.